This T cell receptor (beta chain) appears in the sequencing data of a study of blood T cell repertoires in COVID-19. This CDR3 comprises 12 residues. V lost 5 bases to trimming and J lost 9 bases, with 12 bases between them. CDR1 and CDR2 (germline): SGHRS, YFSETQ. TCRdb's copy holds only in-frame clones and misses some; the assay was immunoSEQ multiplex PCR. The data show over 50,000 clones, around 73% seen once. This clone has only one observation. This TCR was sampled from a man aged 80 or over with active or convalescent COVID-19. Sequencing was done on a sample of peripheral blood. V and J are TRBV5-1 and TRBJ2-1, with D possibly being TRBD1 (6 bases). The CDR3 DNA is TGCGCCAGCAGAATCACAGGGAGTGAGCAGTTCTTC. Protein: CASRITGSEQFF.